What follows describes a single T cell receptor (beta chain). This sample is part of a study of shared clonotypes between healthy human individuals. Study-wide context: The donor group consisted of a couple of women and a few men, aged 18 to 49. Each donor had three CD4 naive, three CD4 memory, two CD8 naive and one CD8 memory plate.

Germline CDR1 reads SGHTA; CDR2 reads FQGNSA. This CDR3 has 15 amino acids. Trimming removed 6 bases from V and 7 bases from J; junction bases left unmatched: 13. Generated by immunoSEQ multiplex PCR, the TCRdb table keeps only in-frame clones and is missing some. Among around 2.1 million clones, under 97% were seen once, and the ten largest hold less than 0.15%. This clonotype was obtained from a man between 18 and 29 years old in good health. The sequenced material came from naive CD4+ T cells sorted from blood. Stated subset: CD45RA+ positively selected. V and J are TRBV7-2 and TRBJ2-3; 7 nucleotides align to TRBD1. CDR3 bases: TGTGCCAGCAGTCATCCCCAGGGGGTGGTGAATACGCAGTATTTT. This translates into CASSHPQGVVNTQYF.